Listed here is a single TCR beta chain. No antigen is known for it. Run at survey level, the immunoSEQ assay was version v3.0. TCRdb's table, derived via immunoSEQ multiplex PCR, lists solely in-frame clones and lacks some. Of under 25,000 clones listed, 76% were seen once; the top ten hold about 5.3%. These data originate in a study of long-term antiretroviral therapy in people with HIV. General study findings and limits: Blood specimens, gathered between about 2003 and 2017, were possibly obtained under older ART regimens. Transplant donor controls retained higher diversity, though diversity increased after ART.

J lost 6 bases, V lost 3 bases, and 12 bases had no gene match. In germline, CDR1 is SGDLS, CDR2 YYNGEE. The CDR3 consists of 15 residues. This clonotype originated in a woman in her forties with HIV. This specimen consisted of unsorted PBMCs, obtained 0.5 years after starting antiretroviral therapy. This chain joins TRBV9 and TRBJ2-7, with 7 bases matching TRBD1. Here the CDR3 reads CASSAPTGAKGEQYF. CDR3 DNA sequence: TGTGCCAGCAGCGCACCAACAGGGGCAAAAGGCGAGCAGTACTTC.